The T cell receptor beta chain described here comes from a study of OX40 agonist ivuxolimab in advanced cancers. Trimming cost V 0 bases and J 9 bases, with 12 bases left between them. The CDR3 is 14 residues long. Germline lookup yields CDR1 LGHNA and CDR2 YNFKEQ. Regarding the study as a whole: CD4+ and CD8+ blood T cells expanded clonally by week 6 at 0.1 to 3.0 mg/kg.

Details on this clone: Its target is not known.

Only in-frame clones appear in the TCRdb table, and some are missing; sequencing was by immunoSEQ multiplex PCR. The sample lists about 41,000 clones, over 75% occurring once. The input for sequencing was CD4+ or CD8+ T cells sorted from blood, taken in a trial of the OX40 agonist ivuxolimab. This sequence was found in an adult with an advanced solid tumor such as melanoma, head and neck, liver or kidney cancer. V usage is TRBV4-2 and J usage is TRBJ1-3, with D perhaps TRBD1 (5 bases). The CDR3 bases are TGTGCCAGCAGCCAAGATGTTGCGGGACGCACCATATATTTT. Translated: CASSQDVAGRTIYF.